Listed here is a single T cell receptor (beta chain). Its target is not known. V lost 5 bases and J 5 bases, leaving 19 bases between the germline ends. Germline V lookup: CDR1 PRHDT, CDR2 FYEKMQ (reference sequence). This CDR3 has 16 amino acids. In the source study's methods: Clinicopathological groups of papillary thyroid cancer showed CDR3 differences that were used to build a distant-metastasis classifier. With MiXCR, TCRdb called clones anew from the PCR reads. TCRdb, not the original authors, processed these V and J calls. This table has 20,000 to 25,000 clones, approximately 19% appearing once. This specimen belongs to a study of metastatic and nonmetastatic thyroid tumors. Study summary: Where malignant and benign thyroid patients were concerned, repertoires were compared across blood and tumor or nodule tissue.

Among the patients, none had received any treatment before thyroid surgery. Study-wide findings and caveats: Within blood and tumor, benign nodules reportedly had significantly lower TCR beta diversity than malignant thyroid tumors did.

This rearrangement joins TRBV13 to TRBJ2-1, with D perhaps matching TRBD1 or TRBD2 (5 bases each). This TCR came from a female donor with papillary thyroid cancer or a benign thyroid nodule (not recorded which). Some clones in this sample may be carry-over from other donors' samples. The sequencing sample was made of blood. The CDR3 region is CASSTLSGTTNNEQFF. CDR3 DNA sequence: TGTGCCAGCAGCACCCTATCCGGGACGACCAACAATGAGCAGTTCTTC.